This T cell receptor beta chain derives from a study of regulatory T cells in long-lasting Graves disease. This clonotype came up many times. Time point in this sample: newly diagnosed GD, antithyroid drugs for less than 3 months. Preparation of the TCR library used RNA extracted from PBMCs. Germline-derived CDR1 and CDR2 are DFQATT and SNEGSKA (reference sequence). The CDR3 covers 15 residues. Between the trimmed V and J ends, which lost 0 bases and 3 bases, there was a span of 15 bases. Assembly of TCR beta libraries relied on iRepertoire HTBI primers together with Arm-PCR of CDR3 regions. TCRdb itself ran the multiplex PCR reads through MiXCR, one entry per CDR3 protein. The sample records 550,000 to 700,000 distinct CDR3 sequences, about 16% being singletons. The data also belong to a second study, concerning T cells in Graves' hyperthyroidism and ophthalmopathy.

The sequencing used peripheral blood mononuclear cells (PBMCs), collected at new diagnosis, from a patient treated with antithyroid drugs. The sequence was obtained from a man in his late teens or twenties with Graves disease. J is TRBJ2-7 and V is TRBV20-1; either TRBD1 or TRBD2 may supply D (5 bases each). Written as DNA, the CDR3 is TGCAGTGCTAGAGACTCGAGGGGTAGTCGCTACGAGCAGTACTTC. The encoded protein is CSARDSRGSRYEQYF.